A selection of T cell receptor beta chains follows, all from one sample in a study of cytomegalovirus exposure and HLA in healthy donors. Measured with immunoSEQ multiplex PCR; TCRdb has only the in-frame clones, and not every one. This table has 150,000 to 200,000 clones, approximately 90% appearing once. Source material: PBMCs. These receptors were taken from a woman aged 25 to 45 in good health and CMV-seronegative. Both conserved end residues are part of each CDR3. Each record gives: J gene, clone size, V gene, D gene, CDR3 protein, CDR3 DNA. The D gene is left open where the match is weak. Only some rows state a clone size, as once, few, many or a class for expanded clones.

TRBJ2-3 | . | TRBV7-6 | . | CASSLAVVGLAGGDTQYF | TGTGCCAGCAGCTTAGCTGTAGTTGGGCTAGCAGGCGGGGATACGCAGTATTTT
TRBJ2-5 | . | TRBV6-1 | TRBD1 | CASSHRGETQYF | TGTGCCAGCAGCCACAGGGGAGAGACCCAGTACTTC
TRBJ2-5 | . | TRBV4-1 | . | CASSQAQNTETQYF | TGCGCCAGCAGCCAAGCCCAAAACACAGAGACCCAGTACTTC
TRBJ2-7 | . | TRBV10-3 | TRBD1 | CAISREPQGARLYEQYF | TGTGCCATCAGCCGAGAGCCTCAGGGGGCCAGACTCTACGAGCAGTACTTC
TRBJ1-5 | . | TRBV10-2 | TRBD1 | CASSEDRGWGNQPQHF | TGCGCCAGCAGTGAAGACAGGGGTTGGGGCAATCAGCCCCAGCATTTT
TRBJ2-1 | . | TRBV5-1 | . | CASSQTGYNEQFF | TGCGCCAGCAGCCAAACAGGGTACAATGAGCAGTTCTTC
TRBJ2-7 | . | TRBV7-2 | . | CASTLGAARAYEQYF | TGTGCCAGCACCCTGGGGGCGGCCAGGGCTTACGAGCAGTACTTC
TRBJ2-7 | . | TRBV4-3 | TRBD1 | CASSQDLGTGTYEQYF | TGCGCCAGCAGCCAAGATTTAGGGACAGGGACCTACGAGCAGTACTTC
TRBJ1-2 | few | TRBV19 | . | CASSMTGDHYGYTF | TGTGCCAGTAGTATGACAGGAGACCACTATGGCTACACCTTC
TRBJ2-7 | once | TRBV4-1 | . | CASSQAALGLHSYEQYF | TGCGCCAGCAGCCAAGCGGCCCTTGGGCTTCACTCCTACGAGCAGTACTTC
TRBJ2-2 | . | TRBV11-3 | . | CASSSIAAGELFF | TGTGCCAGCAGCTCCATCGCGGCCGGGGAGCTGTTTTTT
TRBJ2-7 | . | TRBV7-9 | . | CASSLNSGYEQYF | TGTGCCAGCAGCTTAAATAGCGGATACGAGCAGTACTTC
TRBJ2-7 | . | TRBV6-1 | . | CASSEPAGAAYEQYF | TGTGCCAGCAGTGAACCGGCAGGGGCGGCATACGAGCAGTACTTC
TRBJ2-1 | . | TRBV5-1 | TRBD2 | CASSLTGGEQFF | TGCGCCAGCAGCTTGACGGGGGGTGAGCAGTTCTTC
TRBJ1-5 | . | TRBV9 | . | CASSVGSGGDSNQPQHF | TGTGCCAGCAGCGTAGGGTCGGGGGGGGATAGCAATCAGCCCCAGCATTTT
TRBJ1-5 | . | TRBV7-9 | . | CASSLASGTQPQHF | TGTGCCAGCAGCTTAGCCTCGGGTACCCAGCCCCAGCATTTT
TRBJ1-6 | . | TRBV2 | . | CASSYLRENSPLHF | TGTGCCAGCAGTTATCTCCGGGAAAATTCACCCCTCCACTTT
TRBJ2-1 | . | TRBV6-5 | TRBD2 | CASSYAGGYNEQFF | TGTGCCAGCAGTTACGCGGGGGGATACAATGAGCAGTTCTTC
TRBJ2-3 | . | TRBV5-1 | . | CASSPIPRGSTDTQYF | TGCGCCAGCAGCCCTATCCCCAGGGGTAGCACAGATACGCAGTATTTT
TRBJ2-3 | . | TRBV6-1 | TRBD1 | CASSEGQGWTDTQYF | TGTGCCAGCAGTGAAGGACAGGGGTGGACAGATACGCAGTATTTT
TRBJ1-6 | . | TRBV18 | TRBD1 | CASSSETGSVHSPLHF | TGTGCCAGCTCCTCAGAGACAGGGTCAGTCCATTCACCCCTCCACTTT
TRBJ2-3 | . | TRBV9 | TRBD2 | CASSVRGGSTDTQYF | TGTGCCAGCAGCGTACGGGGGGGTAGCACAGATACGCAGTATTTT
TRBJ1-6 | . | TRBV4-1 | . | CASSSLGAGIYNSPLHF | TGCGCCAGCAGCTCCCTAGGGGCAGGAATATATAATTCACCCCTCCACTTT
TRBJ2-3 | . | TRBV5-1 | TRBD1 | CASTPQGPTDTQYF | TGCGCCAGCACGCCACAGGGGCCCACAGATACGCAGTATTTT
TRBJ2-3 | . | TRBV13 | . | CASSLGTRASTDTQYF | TGTGCCAGCAGCTTAGGGACAAGAGCTAGCACAGATACGCAGTATTTT
TRBJ2-2 | . | TRBV2 | . | CASISRSANTGELFF | TGTGCCAGCATATCTAGGAGCGCGAACACCGGGGAGCTGTTTTTT
TRBJ1-4 | . | TRBV5-1 | TRBD1 | CASSAGDRGFNEKLFF | TGCGCCAGCAGCGCCGGGGACAGGGGCTTTAATGAAAAACTGTTTTTT
TRBJ1-2 | . | TRBV9 | TRBD1 | CASSERTGGWDGYTF | TGTGCCAGCAGCGAGCGGACAGGAGGGTGGGATGGCTACACCTTC
TRBJ2-7 | . | TRBV7-9 | TRBD2 | CASSFWMGSGGYEQYF | TGTGCCAGCAGCTTTTGGATGGGATCGGGGGGCTACGAGCAGTACTTC
TRBJ2-7 | . | TRBV27 | TRBD2 | CASRTGGISYEQYF | TGTGCCAGCAGGACGGGAGGGATCTCCTACGAGCAGTACTTC
TRBJ2-3 | . | TRBV7-9 | TRBD2 | CASSSGTSGGADTQYF | TGTGCCAGCAGCTCCGGGACTAGCGGGGGAGCGGATACGCAGTATTTT
TRBJ2-7 | . | TRBV4-2 | . | CASSQDTYEQYF | TGTGCCAGCAGCCAAGATACCTACGAGCAGTACTTC
TRBJ1-4 | few | TRBV4-1 | TRBD1 | CASSQYVLGTGGPATNEKLFF | TGCGCCAGCAGCCAATATGTCTTAGGGACAGGGGGCCCAGCAACTAATGAAAAACTGTTTTTT
TRBJ2-3 | once | TRBV5-4 | TRBD2 | CASSLVGGFTDTQYF | TGTGCCAGCAGCTTAGTGGGAGGGTTCACAGATACGCAGTATTTT
TRBJ1-2 | . | TRBV30 | TRBD1 | CAWRRDSLSYGYTF | TGTGCCTGGAGACGGGACAGCCTCTCCTATGGCTACACCTTC
TRBJ1-2 | . | TRBV18 | . | CASSPADSNYGYTF | TGTGCCAGCTCACCCGCGGACAGTAACTATGGCTACACCTTC
TRBJ1-4 | . | TRBV15 | . | CATAGPDNEKLFF | TGTGCCACTGCAGGTCCCGATAATGAAAAACTGTTTTTT
TRBJ1-6 | once | TRBV2 | . | CASSPQTLANSPLHF | TGTGCCAGCAGTCCTCAGACCCTAGCGAATTCACCCCTCCACTTT
TRBJ2-3 | few | TRBV2 | TRBD2 | CASSALAGGTTDTQYF | TGTGCCAGCAGTGCCCTAGCGGGGGGGACCACAGATACGCAGTATTTT
TRBJ2-3 | . | TRBV6-1 | . | CASREAYTQYF | TGTGCCAGCAGGGAGGCTTATACGCAGTATTTT
TRBJ1-4 | . | TRBV27 | . | CASRGQGSEKLFF | TGTGCCAGCAGGGGCCAGGGGAGTGAAAAACTGTTTTTT
TRBJ2-5 | . | TRBV27 | TRBD2 | CASSRTSGGRETQYF | TGTGCCAGCAGCAGGACTAGCGGGGGGCGAGAGACCCAGTACTTC